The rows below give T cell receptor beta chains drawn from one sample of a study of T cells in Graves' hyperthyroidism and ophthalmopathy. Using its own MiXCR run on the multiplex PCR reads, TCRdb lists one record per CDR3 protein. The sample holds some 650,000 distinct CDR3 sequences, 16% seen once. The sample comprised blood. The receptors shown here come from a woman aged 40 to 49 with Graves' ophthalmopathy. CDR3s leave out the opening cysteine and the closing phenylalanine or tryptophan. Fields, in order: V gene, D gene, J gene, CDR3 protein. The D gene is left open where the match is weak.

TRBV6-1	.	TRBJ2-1	ASSEERLYNEQF
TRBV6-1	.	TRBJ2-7	ASSRTYRGQY
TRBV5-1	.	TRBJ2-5	ASSLDNSETQY
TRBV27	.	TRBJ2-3	ASISRPDTQY
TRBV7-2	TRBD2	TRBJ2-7	ASSSRLGSSGGVYEQY
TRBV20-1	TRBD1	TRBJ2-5	SARKWDRPQETQY
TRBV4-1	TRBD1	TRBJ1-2	ASSPGRGGASVYT
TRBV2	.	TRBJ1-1	ASSRSGLTEAF
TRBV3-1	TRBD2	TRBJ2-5	ASSQAGAGVGETQY
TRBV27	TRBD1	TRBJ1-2	ASSRGDRGVYGYT
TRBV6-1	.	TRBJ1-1	ASTPDGRPHTEAF
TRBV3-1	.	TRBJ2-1	ASSQGAQQSEQF
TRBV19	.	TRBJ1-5	ASISDPSGNQPQH
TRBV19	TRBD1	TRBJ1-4	ASTPGGWNEKLF
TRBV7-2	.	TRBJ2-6	ASSNLGGSGANVLT
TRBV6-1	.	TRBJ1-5	ASSEVGGSNQPQH
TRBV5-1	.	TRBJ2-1	ASSFGQSYNEQF
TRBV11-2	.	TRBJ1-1	ASSLVVTNTEAF
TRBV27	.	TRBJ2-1	ASSSPTTNEQF
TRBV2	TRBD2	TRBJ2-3	ASNGGSREDTQY
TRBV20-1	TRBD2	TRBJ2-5	SARDLLAGVQETQY
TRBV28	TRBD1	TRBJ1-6	AGNGQGRSPLH
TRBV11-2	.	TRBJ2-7	ASSLGGRQY
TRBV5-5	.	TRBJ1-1	ASSLASFLVNTEAF
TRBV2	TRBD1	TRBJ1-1	ASCLQGALNTEAF
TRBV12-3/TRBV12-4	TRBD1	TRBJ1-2	ASSGTGGSIGYT
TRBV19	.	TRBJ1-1	ASSRRFTLLNTEAF
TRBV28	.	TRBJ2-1	ASSSGASLENEQF
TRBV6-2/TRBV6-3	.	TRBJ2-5	ASSYSGLRETQY
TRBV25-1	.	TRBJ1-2	ASSGGYYGYT